This is a list of T cell receptor beta chains from one sample in a study of T cells in Graves' hyperthyroidism and ophthalmopathy. TCRdb reprocessed the multiplex PCR reads via MiXCR and lists one record per CDR3 protein. The sample lists under 350,000 distinct CDR3 sequences, roughly 21% occurring once. Sequencing used blood. The source of these receptors is a woman between 45 and 60 years old with Graves' hyperthyroidism. CDR3s include the opening cysteine and the closing phenylalanine or tryptophan. D genes are given only for firm matches. Clone size is stated in some rows and not others, as once, few, many or a class when expanded.

D gene	V gene	clone size	J gene	CDR3 protein	CDR3 DNA
.	TRBV7-9	.	TRBJ1-1	CASSSGAENTEAFF	TGTGCCAGCAGCTCAGGGGCGGAGAACACTGAAGCTTTCTTT
TRBD2	TRBV12-3/TRBV12-4	few	TRBJ2-5	CASRSGRRQETQYF	TGTGCCAGCAGGAGCGGGAGAAGACAAGAGACCCAGTACTTC
TRBD2	TRBV28	many	TRBJ2-5	CASRLAGGPTETQYF	TGTGCCAGCAGATTAGCGGGAGGCCCGACAGAGACCCAGTACTTC
TRBD1	TRBV12-3/TRBV12-4	.	TRBJ1-1	CASRSRTGVNTEAFF	TGTGCCAGCAGGTCAAGGACAGGCGTGAACACTGAAGCTTTCTTT
TRBD2	TRBV19	few	TRBJ2-1	CASSSGRYNNEQFF	TGTGCCAGTAGTAGCGGGAGGTATAACAATGAGCAGTTCTTC
.	TRBV15	.	TRBJ2-5	CATSRDTEETQYF	TGTGCCACCAGCAGAGATACGGAGGAGACCCAGTACTTC
.	TRBV6-1	.	TRBJ2-2	CASNPTNTGELFF	TGTGCCAGCAATCCTACGAACACCGGGGAGCTGTTTTTT
.	TRBV11-2	.	TRBJ2-1	CASSLRDSSSYNEQFF	TGTGCCAGCAGCCTCCGGGACTCGAGCTCCTACAATGAGCAGTTCTTC
.	TRBV9	many	TRBJ2-7	CARDSGAWTYEQYF	TGTGCCAGGGATTCTGGGGCCTGGACCTACGAGCAGTACTTC
TRBD2	TRBV10-3	few	TRBJ2-3	CAISGKLAGGPPDTQYF	TGTGCCATCAGTGGAAAATTAGCGGGGGGGCCCCCAGATACGCAGTATTTT
TRBD2	TRBV7-3	many	TRBJ2-3	CASSLSSGDPDTQYF	TGTGCCAGCAGCTTGAGTAGCGGGGACCCAGATACGCAGTATTTT
TRBD2	TRBV5-1	many	TRBJ2-1	CASSLVAGGSYNEQFF	TGCGCCAGCAGCTTGGTAGCGGGAGGGTCCTACAATGAGCAGTTCTTC
.	TRBV7-3	.	TRBJ2-3	CASSKQGRDTQYF	TGTGCCAGCAGCAAACAGGGGAGGGATACGCAGTATTTT
.	TRBV14	many	TRBJ2-3	CASSHQATQYF	TGTGCCAGCAGCCATCAGGCTACGCAGTATTTT
TRBD1	TRBV30	.	TRBJ2-5	CASSISPAGQGDYETQYF	TGTGCCAGTAGTATTTCCCCCGCGGGACAGGGGGACTACGAGACCCAGTACTTC
.	TRBV7-2	.	TRBJ2-7	CASSLEPAGQYF	TGTGCCAGCAGCTTAGAGCCAGCCGGGCAGTACTTC
.	TRBV18	.	TRBJ2-1	CASSPQGSADNEQFF	TGTGCCAGCTCACCACAGGGGTCGGCGGACAATGAGCAGTTCTTC
.	TRBV2	many	TRBJ1-1	CASRGQSMNTEAFF	TGTGCCAGCAGAGGACAGTCTATGAACACTGAAGCTTTCTTT
.	TRBV11-2	many	TRBJ1-2	CASSLDLDNYGYTF	TGTGCCAGCAGCTTAGATCTTGATAACTATGGCTACACCTTC
TRBD2	TRBV5-1	few	TRBJ2-3	CASSLGASGGDTQYF	TGCGCCAGCAGCTTGGGGGCTAGCGGGGGAGATACGCAGTATTTT
TRBD1	TRBV12-3/TRBV12-4	.	TRBJ1-5	CASRPDQGTDLYSNQPQHF	TGTGCCAGCAGGCCCGACCAAGGGACAGACCTCTATAGCAATCAGCCCCAGCATTTT
TRBD1	TRBV28	.	TRBJ1-2	CASSLGGQGPNYGYTF	TGTGCCAGCAGTTTAGGTGGACAGGGCCCAAACTATGGCTACACCTTC
.	TRBV11-1	many	TRBJ2-7	CASSLTDNYEQYF	TGTGCCAGCAGCTTGACAGACAACTACGAGCAGTACTTC
.	TRBV5-1	.	TRBJ2-5	CASSQEGNRGTQYF	TGTGCCAGCAGCCAAGAAGGGAACAGAGGGACCCAGTACTTC
.	TRBV4-1	.	TRBJ2-7	CASSQESQGGEQYF	TGCGCCAGCAGCCAAGAATCCCAGGGGGGGGAGCAGTACTTC
.	TRBV2	many	TRBJ2-3	CASEPLASTDTQYF	TGTGCCAGCGAACCACTCGCTAGCACAGATACGCAGTATTTT
TRBD2	TRBV24-1	.	TRBJ2-1	CATSDPAGTSGSRSYNEQFF	TGTGCCACCAGTGACCCAGCCGGGACTAGCGGGAGTAGGTCCTACAATGAGCAGTTCTTC
TRBD2	TRBV5-6	many	TRBJ2-1	CASSLGLGRAVFNEQFF	TGTGCCAGCAGCTTGGGACTTGGGAGGGCCGTTTTCAATGAGCAGTTCTTC
.	TRBV5-1	.	TRBJ2-5	CASSSSRSQETQYF	TGCGCCAGCAGCTCAAGCAGAAGCCAAGAGACCCAGTACTTC
.	TRBV2	many	TRBJ1-1	CASSSILMNTEAFF	TGTGCCAGCAGTAGTATACTCATGAACACTGAAGCTTTCTTT
.	TRBV7-3	many	TRBJ2-6	CASTPGGAGANVLTF	TGTGCCAGCACCCCAGGTGGGGCTGGGGCCAACGTCCTGACTTTC
.	TRBV2	many	TRBJ2-3	CASSAGFLDTQYF	TGTGCCAGCAGTGCGGGATTCTTAGATACGCAGTATTTT
.	TRBV11-2	.	TRBJ2-2	CASSFGRELFF	TGTGCCAGCAGCTTCGGCCGGGAGCTGTTTTTT
.	TRBV2	many	TRBJ1-3	CASSEPRGAGNTIYF	TGTGCCAGCAGTGAACCTAGGGGAGCTGGAAACACCATATATTTT
.	TRBV20-1	.	TRBJ2-5	CSALASKRTQYF	TGCAGTGCACTAGCTAGTAAGAGAACCCAGTACTTC
.	TRBV10-3	many	TRBJ2-3	CAIRNREFRTDTQYF	TGTGCCATCAGGAACAGGGAGTTTAGAACAGATACGCAGTATTTT
.	TRBV9	.	TRBJ2-1	CASSVEWGVAYNEQFF	TGTGCCAGCAGCGTAGAGTGGGGCGTGGCCTACAATGAGCAGTTCTTC
.	TRBV5-4	few	TRBJ2-5	CASSSLKAQETQYF	TGTGCCAGCAGCTCCCTGAAGGCCCAAGAGACCCAGTACTTC
TRBD1	TRBV6-1	.	TRBJ1-4	CASSRPWDSHNEKLFF	TGTGCCAGCAGTAGACCATGGGACAGCCATAATGAAAAACTGTTTTTT
.	TRBV10-3	.	TRBJ1-1	CAISEAPMGEAFF	TGTGCCATCAGTGAAGCACCTATGGGTGAAGCTTTCTTT
.	TRBV19	.	TRBJ1-6	CASNQKIGSPLHF	TGTGCCAGTAACCAGAAAATAGGATCACCCCTCCACTTT
.	TRBV2	many	TRBJ1-2	CASSPTAGTYGYTF	TGTGCCAGCAGTCCTACCGCAGGTACCTATGGCTACACCTTC
.	TRBV5-1	few	TRBJ2-2	CASSFRDSANTGELFF	TGCGCCAGCAGCTTCCGGGACTCCGCGAACACCGGGGAGCTGTTTTTT
.	TRBV7-2	few	TRBJ1-5	CASSRYDQPQHF	TGTGCCAGCAGCCGGTACGATCAGCCCCAGCATTTT
TRBD2	TRBV19	many	TRBJ2-1	CASSGLADYNEQFF	TGTGCCAGTAGTGGACTAGCGGACTACAATGAGCAGTTCTTC
TRBD1	TRBV28	.	TRBJ1-5	CASSFVARGQQPQHF	TGTGCCAGCAGTTTTGTGGCCAGGGGACAGCAGCCCCAGCATTTT
.	TRBV5-1	many	TRBJ2-7	CASSLEAYEQYF	TGCGCCAGCAGCTTGGAGGCGTACGAGCAGTACTTC
TRBD2	TRBV11-3	.	TRBJ2-1	CASSLDGAGGVEQFF	TGTGCCAGCAGCTTAGATGGCGCGGGGGGGGTTGAGCAGTTCTTC
TRBD2	TRBV6-2/TRBV6-3	many	TRBJ2-7	CASLGSGSKGSYEQYF	TGTGCCAGCTTGGGTAGCGGGAGTAAGGGCTCCTACGAGCAGTACTTC
.	TRBV12-3/TRBV12-4	.	TRBJ1-5	CASKTGISNQPQHF	TGTGCCAGCAAAACAGGGATTAGCAATCAGCCCCAGCATTTT
TRBD2	TRBV6-1	many	TRBJ2-5	CASSRTSGGPGETQYF	TGTGCCAGCAGCCGGACTAGCGGGGGGCCGGGAGAGACCCAGTACTTC
.	TRBV5-6	many	TRBJ2-1	CASSLGAVAYYNEQFF	TGTGCCAGCAGCTTGGGGGCGGTAGCCTACTACAATGAGCAGTTCTTC
.	TRBV7-9	many	TRBJ2-3	CASSWSDTQYF	TGTGCCAGCAGCTGGTCAGATACGCAGTATTTT
TRBD1	TRBV2	many	TRBJ2-3	CASSLQGGGTDTQYF	TGTGCCAGCAGTTTGCAAGGGGGCGGCACAGATACGCAGTATTTT
TRBD1	TRBV20-1	many	TRBJ2-3	CSATSGTGPDTQYF	TGCAGTGCTACCTCCGGGACAGGGCCAGATACGCAGTATTTT
.	TRBV6-6	many	TRBJ1-1	CASSYGLRTEAFF	TGTGCCAGCAGTTACGGTTTACGAACTGAAGCTTTCTTT
.	TRBV3-1	.	TRBJ2-7	CASSREMERPNSYEQYF	TGTGCCAGCAGCCGAGAAATGGAACGGCCTAACTCCTACGAGCAGTACTTC
TRBD2	TRBV20-1	many	TRBJ2-1	CSASVSGGAFEQFF	TGCAGTGCTAGTGTGAGCGGGGGGGCCTTCGAGCAGTTCTTC
.	TRBV3-1	many	TRBJ2-7	CASSQEFGHTYEQYF	TGTGCCAGCAGCCAAGAATTTGGCCACACCTACGAGCAGTACTTC
.	TRBV6-1	few	TRBJ2-2	CASKEGTGELFF	TGTGCCAGCAAGGAGGGAACCGGGGAGCTGTTTTTT